A selection of T cell receptor beta chains follows, all from one sample in a study of T-cell memory formation after mild COVID-19. TCRdb re-called the 5' RACE reads through MiXCR, storing one row per CDR3 protein. The sample yields fewer than 300,000 distinct CDR3 sequences, 16% seen once. Sequencing was done on a sample of PBMCs or a T cell subset sorted from them (not recorded which). These receptors were collected from a man between 18 and 35 years old who had mild COVID-19 (a few samples of this study predate the infection). Cell type and time point are not known. Each CDR3 is given with its conserved first and last residue. A D gene is named only where the DNA matches it firmly. Not all rows give a size; the values are once, few, many and, for expanded clones, a class.

-	TRBJ1-1	TRBV7-9	-	TGTGCCAGCACCGCCCCACAGAGTTACACTGAAGCTTTCTTT	CASTAPQSYTEAFF
TRBD1	TRBJ2-1	TRBV7-3	-	TGTGCCAGCAGCTCACCGGGACAGGACCACAATGAGCAGTTCTTC	CASSSPGQDHNEQFF
-	TRBJ1-2	TRBV5-1	-	TGCGCCAGCAGCTTCGGGGGCGGTGGCTACACCTTC	CASSFGGGGYTF
-	TRBJ2-3	TRBV14	-	TGTGCCAGCACCCCATCGCTCGCCTCAGATACGCAGTATTTT	CASTPSLASDTQYF
-	TRBJ1-5	TRBV4-1	few	TGCGCCAGCAGCAGGGACCCCGATCAGCCCCAGCATTTT	CASSRDPDQPQHF
-	TRBJ2-1	TRBV2	-	TGTGCCAGCATTGAAAGCACCTACAATGAGCAGTTCTTC	CASIESTYNEQFF
TRBD1	TRBJ2-2	TRBV20-1	-	TGCAGTGCTAAGGGGACAGGGGTCGCCGGGGAGCTGTTTTTT	CSAKGTGVAGELFF
TRBD1	TRBJ2-1	TRBV5-1	few	TGCGCCAGCAGCCCCGACAGGGATGAGCAGTTCTTC	CASSPDRDEQFF
-	TRBJ1-2	TRBV27	-	TGTGCCAGCCGGCCAGAGTTTGGTTATGGCTACACCTTC	CASRPEFGYGYTF
TRBD1	TRBJ2-3	TRBV12-3/TRBV12-4	few	TGTGCCAGCAGCCCCAGGACAGGGAAAGCGACAGATACGCAGTATTTT	CASSPRTGKATDTQYF
-	TRBJ2-3	TRBV7-2	-	TGTGCCAGCAGCCTCCGGCGGGTGCAAGAGGGCACAGATACGCAGTATTTT	CASSLRRVQEGTDTQYF
-	TRBJ1-3	TRBV6-5	few	TGTGCCAGCAGTTACAGCGGGGGCGTAAACACCATATATTTT	CASSYSGGVNTIYF
-	TRBJ1-4	TRBV7-9	-	TGTGCCAGCAGCCTACCCGACAGGAACTCACAGGCTAATGAAAAACTGTTTTTT	CASSLPDRNSQANEKLFF
-	TRBJ2-5	TRBV10-2	many	TGCGCCAGCAGTGCCGGAGGAGAGACCCAGTACTTC	CASSAGGETQYF
-	TRBJ1-1	TRBV27	few	TGTGCCAGCACCGACATTGCCAAGAACACTGAAGCTTTCTTT	CASTDIAKNTEAFF
-	TRBJ1-1	TRBV7-9	few	TGTGCCAGCAGCTCCAGGGGGAACACTGAAGCTTTCTTT	CASSSRGNTEAFF
-	TRBJ2-3	TRBV18	few	TGTGCCAGCTCACCGCGGCGGGTCAGCACAGATACGCAGTATTTT	CASSPRRVSTDTQYF
TRBD1	TRBJ1-5	TRBV6-5	few	TGTGCCAGCAGTCGACAGGGGCGGCAGCCCCAGCATTTT	CASSRQGRQPQHF
TRBD2	TRBJ2-3	TRBV5-1	few	TGCGCCAGCAGCTGGACTAGCGGGGGTGATACGCAGTATTTT	CASSWTSGGDTQYF
TRBD1	TRBJ2-7	TRBV30	-	TGTGCCTGGAGTGAGTGGGTCAGGGGGCTTTCCTACGAGCAGTACTTC	CAWSEWVRGLSYEQYF
TRBD1	TRBJ2-5	TRBV6-2/TRBV6-3	-	TGTGCCAGCAGTTACTCGCTTCGGGACAGGGGGCGGGAGACCCAGTACTTC	CASSYSLRDRGRETQYF
TRBD1	TRBJ2-7	TRBV7-9	once	TGTGCCAGCAGCTACCAGGACAGGGTGGGGAAAGCGTACTTC	CASSYQDRVGKAYF
-	TRBJ2-1	TRBV11-3	few	TGTGCCAGCAGCTTGAACAGGGAGGGTGAGCAGTTCTTC	CASSLNREGEQFF